The clone carrying this T cell receptor (beta chain) showed up just a few times. The data are from a study of cytomegalovirus exposure and HLA in healthy donors. Those who donated were healthy bone marrow donors. This CDR3 region has 15 residues. Trimming removed 0 bases at V and 1 base at J, with 10 bases between. The germline gives CDR1 SGDLS, CDR2 YYNGEE. The PCR had 60 Vbeta and 13 Jbeta primers. Profiling relied on immunoSEQ multiplex PCR, and the TCRdb table lists in-frame clones only, not all of them. This sample carries more than 75,000 clones, 70% to 75% of them seen once, and the ten largest clones take approximately 5.7%.

The chain employs TRBV9 and TRBJ2-5; D gene unclear. This TCR came from a woman between 45 and 65 years old in good health and CMV-seropositive. The source material was PBMCs. Written as DNA, the CDR3 is TGTGCCAGCAGCGTAGACCTTGGCCCCCAAGAGACCCAGTACTTC. Translation gives CASSVDLGPQETQYF.